These 27 T cell receptor beta chains were all obtained from the same sample, sequenced in a study of shared clonotypes between healthy human individuals (dated by TCRdb to 2020 to 2021). Library preparation used the immunoSEQ multiplex PCR assay. This is the immuneACCESS table as TCRdb keeps it, with only in-frame sequences that have V and J called. A part of the clones is gone; compared with another copy, unresolved V genes explain less than half, and the rest is unexplained. Counted in this sample were about 2,200,000 clones; 90% to 95% of them appeared once. The top ten clonotypes cover 1.5% to 2% of the sample. CD8 naive samples were CD45RO-negative cells positively selected for CCR7, giving a CD45RA+CCR7+ population that excluded TemRA cells. The sample comprised naive CD8+ T cells from PBMCs. Explained via the paper, the cell subset or site label denotes: CD45RA+CCR7+. Receptor source: a man between 18 and 35 years old in good health. Some clones in this sample may be carry-over from other donors' samples.

This chain links TRBV9 with TRBJ2-1; D gene ambiguous. The V gene lost 3 bases and the J gene lost 7 bases, with 23 bases spanning the gap. Germline V lookup: CDR1 SGDLS, CDR2 YYNGEE. The CDR3 spans 17 residues. As DNA, the CDR3 is TGTGCCAGCAGCGCCCAGGCTGGACGGAGACTTGGGAATGAGCAGTTCTTC. Amino acids: CASSAQAGRRLGNEQFF.

This clone was observed a single time. This chain joins TRBV5-5 and TRBJ2-7; 7 bases align to TRBD2. Germline V gives CDR1 SGHKS, CDR2 YYEKEE (reference sequence). This CDR3 contains 15 residues. V was clipped by 1 base and J by 3 bases; unmatched bases: 7. CDR3 sequence: CASSLREDFLYEQYF. The DNA for the CDR3 is TGTGCCAGCAGCTTGCGGGAGGATTTTCTCTACGAGCAGTACTTC.

In the case of this clone: Distinct nucleotide sequences in the sample also encode this CDR3. V is TRBV27 and J is TRBJ2-1; D unresolved. This CDR3 is 11 amino acids long. In germline, CDR1 is MNHEY, CDR2 SMNVEV (reference sequence). V lost 3 bases, J lost 8 bases, and 5 bases lay in between. The chain's CDR3 is CASSFGYEQFF. In DNA, the CDR3 is TGTGCCAGCAGTTTTGGTTATGAGCAGTTCTTC.

This chain links TRBV27 with TRBJ2-1, with D uncertain. From germline, CDR1 is MNHEY and CDR2 SMNVEV (reference sequence). This CDR3 is 14 amino acids long. The ends were cut back, 3 bases at V and 6 bases at J, with 12 bases in the middle. The CDR3 DNA reads TGTGCCAGCAGTTTTGGGGAACACCCCAATGAGCAGTTCTTC. This translates into CASSFGEHPNEQFF.

In its sample, this clone was seen once. The rearrangement uses TRBV28 and TRBJ1-1, with D unresolved. Germline V CDR1 and CDR2: MDHEN, SYDVKM. Trimming cost V 6 bases and J 3 bases, with 20 bases left between them. This CDR3 has 16 residues. The chain's CDR3 is CASSPQTLDGYTEAFF. In nucleotides, the CDR3 is TGTGCCAGCAGCCCCCAGACCTTGGACGGGTACACTGAAGCTTTCTTT.

This chain uses TRBV7-9 with TRBJ1-2; 9 bases line up with TRBD1. CDR1 is SEHNR, CDR2 FQNEAQ, per germline (reference sequence). V was clipped by 5 bases and J by 5 bases; unmatched bases: 9. This CDR3 is 15 amino acids long. Here the CDR3 DNA reads TGTGCCAGCAGCATTACGGGACAGGGATTTTATGGCTACACCTTC. This codes for CASSITGQGFYGYTF.

This clone was found a few times. Different DNA sequences within this sample yield the same CDR3. V usage is TRBV5-1 and J usage is TRBJ2-7; 9 bases match TRBD1. The CDR3 has 14 residues. Germline-derived CDR1 and CDR2 are SGHRS and YFSETQ. V gave up 3 bases and J gave up 2 bases; unmatched junction bases: 3. Written as DNA, the CDR3 is TGCGCCAGCAGCTGGGGACAGGGCGCCTACGAGCAGTACTTC. Protein sequence: CASSWGQGAYEQYF.

The chain is built from TRBV12-2 and TRBJ1-4. TRBV12-2 is a recognized pseudogene. The CDR3 has 14 residues. CDR3 DNA sequence: TGTGCAAGTCGCTTAGGGTCTCAGCATGAAAAACTGTTTTTT. Its translation is CASRLGSQHEKLFF.

As to this clone: The identical CDR3 is also encoded by other nucleotide sequences in the sample. This sequence joins TRBV6-5 and TRBJ1-1; D remains unclear. Germline assignment: CDR1 MNHEY and CDR2 SVGAGI. Trimming stripped 2 bases from V and 0 bases from J, with 1 base between. The CDR3 is made up of 12 amino acids. Here the CDR3 reads CASSYMNTEAFF. CDR3 coding DNA: TGTGCCAGCAGTTACATGAACACTGAAGCTTTCTTT.

The V call is TRBV28, the J call TRBJ1-5; weak D call: TRBD1 (5 bases). This CDR3 comprises 13 residues. The germline CDR1 and CDR2 sequences are MDHEN and SYDVKM. The ends were cut back, 6 bases at V and 7 bases at J, with 13 bases in the middle. The CDR3 loop reads CASRGGLRQPQHF. In DNA, the CDR3 is TGTGCCAGCAGGGGGGGGTTACGGCAGCCCCAGCATTTT.

V and J are TRBV9 and TRBJ2-6, with D maybe TRBD2 (6 bases). Deletions cut 3 bases from V and 0 bases from J, with 22 bases between. This CDR3 region has 20 residues. Germline loops: CDR1 SGDLS, CDR2 YYNGEE. CDR3 in amino acids: CASSARGGEALISGANVLTF. CDR3 nucleotide sequence: TGTGCCAGCAGCGCGCGGGGTGGGGAGGCCCTAATCTCTGGGGCCAACGTCCTGACTTTC.

V usage is TRBV7-9 and J usage is TRBJ2-7; D might be TRBD1 (6 bases). Trimming took off 5 bases at V and 4 bases at J, with 12 bases between the two ends. CDR1 and CDR2 (germline): SEHNR, FQNEAQ (reference sequence). The CDR3 totals 13 residues. The CDR3 nucleotides are TGTGCCAGCAGCGTTGAAGGGGGATACGAGCAGTACTTC. It yields the protein CASSVEGGYEQYF.

This chain connects TRBV4-1 to TRBJ1-5; a weak D match, TRBD1 (5 bases). The germline V and J ends were trimmed by 4 bases and 5 bases, with 18 bases remaining between them. Germline V CDR1 and CDR2: MGHRA, YSYEKL. The CDR3 is made up of 16 amino acids. The CDR3 sequence: CASSPIPGRGDQPQHF. The CDR3 nucleotides read TGCGCCAGCAGCCCCATCCCAGGGAGAGGGGATCAGCCCCAGCATTTT.

About this clone: The sample contains more than one DNA sequence encoding this CDR3. The V gene is TRBV5-6, the J gene TRBJ1-2; a possible D gene is TRBD1 (5 bases). The CDR3 is 14 amino acids. Germline assignment: CDR1 SGHDT and CDR2 YYEEEE. The V gene lost 0 bases and the J gene lost 1 base, with 7 bases spanning the gap. CDR3 loop: CASSLGQGNYGYTF. The CDR3 nucleotides are TGTGCCAGCAGCTTGGGCCAGGGTAACTATGGCTACACCTTC.

The V call is TRBV19, the J call TRBJ2-1; 7 bases agree with TRBD1. This CDR3 has 13 residues. V gave up 3 bases and J gave up 7 bases; unmatched junction bases: 3. In germline, CDR1 is LNHDA, CDR2 SQIVND (reference sequence). The CDR3 sequence is CASSMGQHNEQFF. The CDR3 DNA sequence: TGTGCCAGTAGTATGGGACAGCATAATGAGCAGTTCTTC.

The chain is built from TRBV30 and TRBJ2-1; the D call may be TRBD1 or TRBD2 (5 bases each). The CDR3 sequence is 13 residues long. Per the germline V gene, CDR1 is GTSNPN and CDR2 is SVGIG (reference sequence). The germline V and J ends were trimmed by 8 bases and 7 bases, with 18 bases remaining between them. The CDR3 region has the DNA TGTGCCGGCAGTGAGGGGCTGGGGAATGAGCAGTTCTTC. Translating it yields CAGSEGLGNEQFF.

The chain joins TRBV28 to TRBJ2-7; 9 bases are shared with TRBD1. Germline V lookup: CDR1 MDHEN, CDR2 SYDVKM. V gave up 5 bases and J gave up 3 bases; unmatched junction bases: 8. This CDR3 has 15 amino acids. CDR3: CASSRDRDGSYEQYF. For the CDR3, the DNA is TGTGCCAGCAGTCGGGACAGGGATGGTAGCTACGAGCAGTACTTC. The full variable domain, completed using reference TRBV28 and TRBJ2-7, is DVKVTQSSRYLVKRTGEKVFLECVQDMDHENMFWYRQDPGLGLRLIYFSYDVKMKEKGDIPEGYSVSREKKERFSLILESASTNQTSMYLCASSRDRDGSYEQYFGPGTRLTVT.

The chain joins TRBV30 to TRBJ1-2; the D is unclear. Trimming cost V 2 bases and J 1 base, with 11 bases left between them. This CDR3 has 14 residues. The V gene's germline CDR1 is GTSNPN and CDR2 SVGIG (reference sequence). CDR3 DNA sequence: TGTGCCTGGAGTACAGAGTCCAATAACTATGGCTACACCTTC. Its translation is CAWSTESNNYGYTF.

The genes are TRBV5-1 and TRBJ1-1, with 8 bases that match TRBD1. Germline assignment: CDR1 SGHRS and CDR2 YFSETQ. V was pared by 4 bases and J by 4 bases, with 9 bases of the junction left unmatched. CDR3 length: 15 amino acids. CDR3 protein: CASSQNPDRATEAFF. In nucleotides, the CDR3 is TGCGCCAGCAGCCAAAACCCGGACAGGGCCACTGAAGCTTTCTTT.

The rearrangement links TRBV5-4 to TRBJ1-1; 7 positions agree with TRBD1. This CDR3 has 15 amino acids. V shed 4 bases and J 5 bases; nucleotides not matched to a gene: 11. The germline CDR1 and CDR2 sequences are SGHNT and YYREEE (reference sequence). The CDR3 protein is CASSPTTGWITEAFF. DNA of the CDR3: TGTGCCAGCAGCCCTACGACAGGGTGGATAACTGAAGCTTTCTTT.

Regarding this clone: The junction departs from germline at one end; a sequencing error may be responsible. This chain joins TRBV29-1 and TRBJ2-7, with 10 bases matching TRBD2. Germline V gene sequence: CDR1 SQVTM, CDR2 ANQGSEA. The CDR3 sequence is 13 residues long. CDR3: CSVGGLAGAERYF. The CDR3 nucleotides read TGCAGCGTTGGGGGGCTAGCGGGAGCCGAGCGGTACTTC.

This chain joins TRBV4-3 and TRBJ2-3; the match to TRBD1 covers 10 bases. Germline CDR1 and CDR2: LGHNA and YSLEER. The CDR3 extends over 16 amino acids. V was clipped by 1 base and J by 4 bases; unmatched bases: 5. CDR3 residues: CASSQVRTGGSDTQYF. In nucleotides, the CDR3 is TGCGCCAGCAGCCAAGTGAGGACAGGGGGTTCAGATACGCAGTATTTT.

The chain combines TRBV28 with TRBJ2-7; 8 bases map to TRBD1. The CDR3 loop spans 14 amino acids. The junction had 5 bases not matched to a gene; V was cut back by 4 bases and J by 3 bases. The germline CDR1 and CDR2 sequences are MDHEN and SYDVKM. DNA for the CDR3: TGTGCCAGCAGTTACAGGGGGACCTTCTACGAGCAGTACTTC. Translating it yields CASSYRGTFYEQYF.

The chain has TRBV13 and TRBJ2-7; 7 bases are a match to TRBD2. Germline assignment: CDR1 PRHDT and CDR2 FYEKMQ (reference sequence). This CDR3 contains 14 residues. V was pared by 5 bases and J by 4 bases, with 8 bases of the junction left unmatched. The CDR3 protein is CASSRWGSGYEQYF. The CDR3 DNA is TGTGCCAGCAGCAGATGGGGTAGCGGGTACGAGCAGTACTTC.

This clone was found once. V gene TRBV5-6 combines with J gene TRBJ2-7; 9 positions agree with TRBD1. The junction had 4 bases not matched to a gene; V was cut back by 0 bases and J by 9 bases. From germline, CDR1 is SGHDT and CDR2 YYEEEE. The length of the CDR3 is 13 residues. The CDR3 spells CASSLAPDRGQYF. The CDR3 DNA is TGTGCCAGCAGCTTGGCCCCGGACAGGGGGCAGTACTTC.

The chain couples TRBV4-1 to TRBJ2-1, with 8 bases lining up with TRBD1. The CDR3 is made up of 13 amino acids. CDR1 is MGHRA, CDR2 YSYEKL, per germline. The J segment lost 9 bases and the V segment lost 4 bases, leaving 5 bases of the junction unmatched. The CDR3 sequence: CASSPSGGGEQFF. In DNA, the CDR3 is TGCGCCAGCAGCCCCTCAGGGGGCGGTGAGCAGTTCTTC.

The V call is TRBV9, the J call TRBJ2-3; the match to TRBD2 covers 7 bases. CDR3 length: 16 amino acids. The trim removed 0 bases at V and 5 bases at J, leaving 9 bases unmatched. Germline CDR1 SGDLS, CDR2 YYNGEE. The CDR3 nucleotides read TGTGCCAGCAGCGTAGGGCCTAGCGGTTATGTAGATACGCAGTATTTT. Its translation: CASSVGPSGYVDTQYF.